This TCR beta chain derives from a study of blood T cells in healthy people across ages. The amount of total RNA extracted per sample was at least 5 micrograms. This clonotype was picked up a small number of times. It was with a sample-barcoded 5' primer and a J-beta primer mix that a second PCR of roughly 6 to 12 cycles was run. MiXCR was run by TCRdb on the 5' RACE reads, yielding one entry per CDR3 protein. The repertoire holds about 1,400,000 distinct CDR3 sequences, with around two fifths as singletons. Germline CDR1 reads DFQATT; CDR2 reads SNEGSKA (reference sequence). The CDR3 contains 16 residues. Losses at the gene ends were 6 bases for V and 2 bases for J; bases not matched to a gene: 10.

The chain joins TRBV20-1 to TRBJ2-3; the match to TRBD2 covers 11 bases. The receptor's source is a woman between 18 and 29 years old in good health. The sample taken for sequencing was blood. The CDR3 coding sequence is TGCAGTGCCCCGGGACTAGCGGAGAGCTACACAGATACGCAGTATTTT. Its translation: CSAPGLAESYTDTQYF.